This TCR beta chain was observed in a study of STAT3 mutations in large granular lymphocyte leukemia. Study summary: Canonical activating STAT3 mutations were detected in roughly half of the longitudinally sequenced T-LGLL patients. General study findings and limits: Suggested: STAT3 mutation was not the ancestral event for these clonal expansions. At least one immunodominant TCR beta clonotype appeared in every T-cell large granular lymphocyte leukemia patient.

With respect to this clone: Its cognate antigen is unknown.

The CDR3 extends over 13 amino acids. Trimming shortened V by 7 bases and J by 5 bases, and 14 bases separated the two germline ends. The germline CDR1 and CDR2 sequences are SNHLY and FYNNEI. Approximately 40,000 productive templates were obtained per sample on average. Produced via immunoSEQ multiplex PCR; TCRdb's table is partial and in-frame only. This sample carries around 7,800 clones, roughly 89% of them seen once, and the ten largest clones take under 50%. Sequenced: peripheral blood mononuclear cells. The chain couples TRBV2 to TRBJ2-5, with D perhaps TRBD2 (5 bases). This sequence originates from a man aged 50 or older with T-cell large granular lymphocyte leukemia. Some clones in this sample may be carry-over from other donors' samples. CDR3 DNA: TGTGCCAGCAACCTGGGAGTAGCGGAGACCCAGTACTTC. Its protein is CASNLGVAETQYF.